Presented here are 5 T cell receptor beta chains from one specimen sequenced in a study of cytomegalovirus exposure and HLA in healthy donors. Primers included in the PCR were 60 Vbeta and 13 Jbeta primers. The protocol was immunoSEQ multiplex PCR, while the TCRdb copy is restricted to in-frame clones and leaves out a portion. The table records about 160,000 clones, about 85% of them present only once. The specimen was PBMCs. The receptor source for this set is a man between 18 and 29 years old in good health and CMV-seropositive.

J is TRBJ1-1 and V is TRBV5-6; D gene unclear. The CDR3 is 12 residues long. Germline lookup yields CDR1 SGHDT and CDR2 YYEEEE. Trimming cost V 4 bases and J 3 bases, with 7 bases left between them. CDR3 residues: CASSRGDTEAFF. CDR3 bases: TGTGCCAGCAGCCGCGGCGACACTGAAGCTTTCTTT. Drawing the rest from reference TRBV5-6 and TRBJ1-1, the complete variable domain is DAGVTQSPTHLIKTRGQQVTLRCSPKSGHDTVSWYQQALGQGPQFIFQYYEEEERQRGNFPDRFSGHQFPNYSSELNVNALLLGDSALYLCASSRGDTEAFFGQGTRLTVV.

The chain employs TRBV19 and TRBJ2-7; 7 bases are shared with TRBD1. V lost 5 bases to trimming and J lost 0 bases; unmatched junction nucleotides: 10. The germline V gene encodes CDR1 LNHDA and CDR2 SQIVND (reference sequence). The CDR3 spans 16 residues. CDR3 residues: CASSPGQASASYEQYF. In nucleotides, the CDR3 is TGTGCCAGTAGTCCCGGACAGGCATCCGCCTCCTACGAGCAGTACTTC.

V is TRBV19 and J is TRBJ2-5, with 7 bases identical to TRBD1. The length of the CDR3 is 14 residues. V shed 1 base and J 1 base; nucleotides not matched to a gene: 0. CDR1 is LNHDA and CDR2 is SQIVND in the germline V gene (reference sequence). The CDR3 sequence is CASSIAGGQETQYF. The CDR3 nucleotides are TGTGCCAGTAGTATAGCAGGGGGCCAAGAGACCCAGTACTTC.

This chain uses TRBV9 with TRBJ1-6, with D possibly matching TRBD1 (5 bases). The germline V gene has CDR1 SGDLS and CDR2 YYNGEE. CDR3 length: 15 residues. The V gene lost 4 bases and the J gene lost 7 bases, with 15 bases spanning the gap. The CDR3 spells CASSRSGVENSPLHF. CDR3 DNA: TGTGCCAGCAGCCGTTCGGGGGTTGAAAATTCACCCCTCCACTTT.

The rearrangement uses TRBV9 and TRBJ2-2; 7 nucleotides line up with TRBD1. CDR3 length equals 17 residues. Per the germline V gene, CDR1 is SGDLS and CDR2 is YYNGEE. The J segment lost 4 bases and the V segment lost 3 bases, leaving 12 bases of the junction unmatched. CDR3 residues: CASSAGRQGTATGELFF. The CDR3 DNA sequence: TGTGCCAGCAGCGCCGGCCGACAGGGAACCGCCACCGGGGAGCTGTTTTTT.